Sequencing of this TCR beta chain was carried out in a study of monozygotic twins with inflammatory bowel disease. A note on this clonotype: Its cognate antigen is unknown.

From its re-call of the 5' RACE reads, TCRdb lists each CDR3 protein once, without DNA. Found here are a few hundred thousand distinct CDR3 sequences; the top ten clones hold approximately 1.5%. In germline, CDR1 is SGHDT, CDR2 YYEEEE. This CDR3 region has 13 residues. Overall study results and limits: A single strong IBD-associated signal or clonotype was not supported by the findings. Variability may have been added to patient repertoires by differing immunosuppressive treatments.

The chain has TRBV5-6 and TRBJ2-3; no DNA is available, so the TRBD2 call from TCRdb remains unchecked. Sequencing was carried out using blood. This clonotype originated in a human donor with ulcerative colitis or Crohn's disease, or a healthy co-twin of an affected twin (not recorded which). CDR3 loop: CASSRDSIDTQYF.